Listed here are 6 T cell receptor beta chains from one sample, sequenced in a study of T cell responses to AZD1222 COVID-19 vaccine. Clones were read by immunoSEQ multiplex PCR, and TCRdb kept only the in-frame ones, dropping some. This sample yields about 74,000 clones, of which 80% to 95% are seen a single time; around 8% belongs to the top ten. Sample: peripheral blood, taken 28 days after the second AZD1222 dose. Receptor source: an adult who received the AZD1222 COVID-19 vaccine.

CDR3 loop: CASSPTLIGLETQYF. The DNA for the CDR3 is TGTGCCAGCAGTCCCACCCTTATTGGGTTGGAGACCCAGTACTTC. The chain links TRBV28 to TRBJ2-5; unclear D gene. Germline V gene data show CDR1 as MDHEN and CDR2 as SYDVKM. Trimming pared 5 bases from V and 5 bases from J, leaving 18 bases between. The CDR3 loop spans 15 amino acids.

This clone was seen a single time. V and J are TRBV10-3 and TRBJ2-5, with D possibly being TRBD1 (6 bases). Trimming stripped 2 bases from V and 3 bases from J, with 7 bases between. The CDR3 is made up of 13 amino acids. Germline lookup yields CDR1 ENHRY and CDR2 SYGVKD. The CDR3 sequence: CAISEAGEETQYF. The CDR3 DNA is TGTGCCATCAGTGAGGCAGGGGAAGAGACCCAGTACTTC.

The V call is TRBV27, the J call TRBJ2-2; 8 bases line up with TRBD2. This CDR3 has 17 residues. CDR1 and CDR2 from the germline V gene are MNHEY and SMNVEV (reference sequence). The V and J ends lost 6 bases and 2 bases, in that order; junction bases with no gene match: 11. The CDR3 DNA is TGTGCCAGCAGCCCATTCGCGGGGGGAACCAACACCGGGGAGCTGTTTTTT. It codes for CASSPFAGGTNTGELFF.

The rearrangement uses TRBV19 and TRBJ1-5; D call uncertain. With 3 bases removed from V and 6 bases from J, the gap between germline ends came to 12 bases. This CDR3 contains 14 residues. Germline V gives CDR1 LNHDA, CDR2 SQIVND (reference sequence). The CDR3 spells CASSIPGYGQPQHF. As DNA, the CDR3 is TGTGCCAGTAGTATTCCGGGGTATGGTCAGCCCCAGCATTTT. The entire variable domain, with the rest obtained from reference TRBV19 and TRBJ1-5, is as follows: DGGITQSPKYLFRKEGQNVTLSCEQNLNHDAMYWYRQDPGQGLRLIYYSQIVNDFQKGDIAEGYSVSREKKESFPLTVTSAQKNPTAFYLCASSIPGYGQPQHFGDGTRLSIL.

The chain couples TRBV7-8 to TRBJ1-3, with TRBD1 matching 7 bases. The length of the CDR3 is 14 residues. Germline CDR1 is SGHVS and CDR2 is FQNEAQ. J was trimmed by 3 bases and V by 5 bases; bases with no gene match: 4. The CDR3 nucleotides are TGTGCCAGCAGCCTCGGGACAGTTGGAAACACCATATATTTT. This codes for CASSLGTVGNTIYF. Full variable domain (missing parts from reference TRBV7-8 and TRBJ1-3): GAGVSQSPRYKVAKRGQDVALRCDPISGHVSLFWYQQALGQGPEFLTYFQNEAQLDKSGLPSDRFFAERPEGSVSTLKIQRTQQEDSAVYLCASSLGTVGNTIYFGEGSWLTVV.

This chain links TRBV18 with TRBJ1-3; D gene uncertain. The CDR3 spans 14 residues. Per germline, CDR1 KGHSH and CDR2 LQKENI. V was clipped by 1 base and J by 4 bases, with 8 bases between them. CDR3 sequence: CASSPQGRGNTIYF. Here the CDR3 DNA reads TGTGCCAGCTCACCACAGGGCCGGGGAAACACCATATATTTT. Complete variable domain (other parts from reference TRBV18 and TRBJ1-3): NAGVMQNPRHLVRRRGQEARLRCSPMKGHSHVYWYRQLPEEGLKFMVYLQKENIIDESGMPKERFSAEFPKEGPSILRIQQVVRGDSAAYFCASSPQGRGNTIYFGEGSWLTVV.